A selection of T cell receptor beta chains follows, all from one sample in a study of lung T cells in sarcoidosis with Löfgren's syndrome. In TCRdb, the reads were re-called with MiXCR into one record per CDR3 protein. The repertoire consists of some 18,000 distinct CDR3 sequences, with about 20% occurring once and the leading ten covering 4.1%. Sequenced input: CD4+ T cells from PBMCs. Receptors originate from a human donor with sarcoidosis (Löfgren's syndrome or another form), or a control subject (not recorded which). CDR3s include the opening cysteine and the closing phenylalanine or tryptophan. D genes are given only for firm matches. Size is omitted from some rows. Given values are once, few, many or a class for expanded clones.

v_gene: TRBV6-1; j_gene: TRBJ2-7; d_gene: -; abundance: -; CDR3nt: TGTGCCAGCAGTGGTCCAGGGACCTCCTACAAGCAGTACTTC; CDR3aa: CASSGPGTSYKQYF
v_gene: TRBV2; j_gene: TRBJ2-3; d_gene: -; abundance: many; CDR3nt: TGTGCCAGCAGTGTTCGGACCACAGATACGCAGTATTTT; CDR3aa: CASSVRTTDTQYF
v_gene: TRBV28; j_gene: TRBJ2-7; d_gene: -; abundance: many; CDR3nt: TGTGCCAGCAGTTGGCGACAGGCGGTCTCCTACGAGCAGTACTTC; CDR3aa: CASSWRQAVSYEQYF
v_gene: TRBV20-1; j_gene: TRBJ2-5; d_gene: -; abundance: medium-sized; CDR3nt: TGCAGTGCTAGGGTTTTGGAGACCCAGTACTTC; CDR3aa: CSARVLETQYF
v_gene: TRBV6-1; j_gene: TRBJ2-3; d_gene: -; abundance: many; CDR3nt: TGTGCCAGCAGTGAGGCTAGCAGTGGCACAGATACGCAGTATTTT; CDR3aa: CASSEASSGTDTQYF
v_gene: TRBV7-2; j_gene: TRBJ2-1; d_gene: -; abundance: many; CDR3nt: TGTGCCAGCAGCTTAATCAGGGGCAATGAGCAGTTCTTC; CDR3aa: CASSLIRGNEQFF
v_gene: TRBV29-1; j_gene: TRBJ2-7; d_gene: -; abundance: -; CDR3nt: TGCAGCGTTGAAGAAAGCTACGAGCGGTACTTC; CDR3aa: CSVEESYERYF
v_gene: TRBV19; j_gene: TRBJ1-2; d_gene: -; abundance: many; CDR3nt: TGTGCCACCTACGCCCGGACTATCCTATATGGCTACACCTTC; CDR3aa: CATYARTILYGYTF
v_gene: TRBV27; j_gene: TRBJ1-5; d_gene: -; abundance: medium-sized; CDR3nt: TGTGCCAGCAGCCCGCTTCAGGGTGGCAATCAGCCCCAGCATTTT; CDR3aa: CASSPLQGGNQPQHF
v_gene: TRBV4-1; j_gene: TRBJ2-3; d_gene: -; abundance: many; CDR3nt: TGCGCCAGCAGCCAAGCCGGGACGGTTAGCACAGATACGCAGTATTTT; CDR3aa: CASSQAGTVSTDTQYF
v_gene: TRBV30; j_gene: TRBJ1-5; d_gene: -; abundance: few; CDR3nt: TGTGCCTGGAGCCCCCCCACGGGGGGCGGTCAGCCCCAGCATTTT; CDR3aa: CAWSPPTGGGQPQHF
v_gene: TRBV12-3/TRBV12-4; j_gene: TRBJ2-7; d_gene: -; abundance: many; CDR3nt: TGTGCCAGCAGTTTAGTTGGGATGAACTACGAGCAGTACTTC; CDR3aa: CASSLVGMNYEQYF
v_gene: TRBV27; j_gene: TRBJ2-7; d_gene: TRBD2; abundance: many; CDR3nt: TGTGCCAGCAGTCCCGTTATAAGCGGGAGGGCCGTGGGTGAGCAGTACTTC; CDR3aa: CASSPVISGRAVGEQYF
v_gene: TRBV10-1; j_gene: TRBJ2-5; d_gene: TRBD1; abundance: many; CDR3nt: TGCGCCAGCAGCGCGGACAGGGGTCAAGAGACCCAGTACTTC; CDR3aa: CASSADRGQETQYF
v_gene: TRBV28; j_gene: TRBJ1-5; d_gene: -; abundance: medium-sized; CDR3nt: TGTGCCAGCAGTTTATCACGGCGGATTCAGCCCCAGCATTTT; CDR3aa: CASSLSRRIQPQHF
v_gene: TRBV6-1; j_gene: TRBJ1-2; d_gene: -; abundance: -; CDR3nt: TGTGCCGGCAGCTCGCCGGGGGTTGGTTTCCGCTACACCTTT; CDR3aa: CAGSSPGVGFRYTF
v_gene: TRBV27; j_gene: TRBJ2-3; d_gene: TRBD2; abundance: medium-sized; CDR3nt: TGTGCCAGCAGTCGGGGCGGGAGGGGGACAGATACGCAGTATTTT; CDR3aa: CASSRGGRGTDTQYF
v_gene: TRBV20-1; j_gene: TRBJ2-3; d_gene: TRBD2; abundance: -; CDR3nt: TGCAGTGCTAGAGCACCTTGGGCTAGCGGGAGATCAGATACGCAGTATTTC; CDR3aa: CSARAPWASGRSDTQYF
v_gene: TRBV5-1; j_gene: TRBJ2-6; d_gene: TRBD1; abundance: many; CDR3nt: TGCGCCAGCAGCCGAACAGGGGAATGGATATCTGGGGCCAACGTCCTGACTTTC; CDR3aa: CASSRTGEWISGANVLTF
v_gene: TRBV7-2; j_gene: TRBJ2-5; d_gene: TRBD2; abundance: many; CDR3nt: TGTGCCAGCAGCGTCCGACTAGCACGAAGCCAAGAGACCCAGTACTTC; CDR3aa: CASSVRLARSQETQYF
v_gene: TRBV12-3/TRBV12-4; j_gene: TRBJ1-1; d_gene: -; abundance: many; CDR3nt: TGTGCCAGCACCTATTCGGGGGGAGTGAGGGAAGCTTTCTTT; CDR3aa: CASTYSGGVREAFF
v_gene: TRBV19; j_gene: TRBJ1-5; d_gene: -; abundance: many; CDR3nt: TGTGCCAGTATCCCCCGATACGGTCAGCCCCAGCATTTT; CDR3aa: CASIPRYGQPQHF
v_gene: TRBV28; j_gene: TRBJ1-1; d_gene: TRBD1; abundance: medium-sized; CDR3nt: TGTGCCAGCAGGCAGTACAGGGGTACGAACACTGAAGCTTTCTTT; CDR3aa: CASRQYRGTNTEAFF
v_gene: TRBV6-2/TRBV6-3; j_gene: TRBJ1-5; d_gene: -; abundance: few; CDR3nt: TGTGCCGGCGGCCTCGACAATCAGCCCCAGCATTTT; CDR3aa: CAGGLDNQPQHF
v_gene: TRBV6-6; j_gene: TRBJ2-3; d_gene: -; abundance: many; CDR3nt: TGTGCCAGCAGTTACTTCGGGGTTGGAACAGATACGCAGTATTTT; CDR3aa: CASSYFGVGTDTQYF
v_gene: TRBV20-1; j_gene: TRBJ1-1; d_gene: -; abundance: many; CDR3nt: TGCAGTGCTAGGGCCTCCCTCATGGTCACTGAAGCTTTCTTT; CDR3aa: CSARASLMVTEAFF